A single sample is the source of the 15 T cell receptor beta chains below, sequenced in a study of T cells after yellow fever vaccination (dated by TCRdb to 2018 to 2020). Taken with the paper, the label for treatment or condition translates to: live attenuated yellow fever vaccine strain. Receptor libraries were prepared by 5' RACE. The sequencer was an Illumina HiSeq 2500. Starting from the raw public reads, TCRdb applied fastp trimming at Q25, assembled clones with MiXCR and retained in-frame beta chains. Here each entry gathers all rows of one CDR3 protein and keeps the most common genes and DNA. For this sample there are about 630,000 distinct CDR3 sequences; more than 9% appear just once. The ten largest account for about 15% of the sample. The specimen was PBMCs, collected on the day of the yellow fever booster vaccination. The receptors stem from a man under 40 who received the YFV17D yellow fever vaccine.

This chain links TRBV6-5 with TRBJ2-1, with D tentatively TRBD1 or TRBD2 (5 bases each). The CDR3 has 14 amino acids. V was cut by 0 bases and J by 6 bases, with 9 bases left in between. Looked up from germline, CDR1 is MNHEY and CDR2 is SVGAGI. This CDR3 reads CASSYSGVRNEQFF. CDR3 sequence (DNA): TGTGCCAGCAGTTACTCGGGGGTTCGCAATGAGCAGTTCTTC.

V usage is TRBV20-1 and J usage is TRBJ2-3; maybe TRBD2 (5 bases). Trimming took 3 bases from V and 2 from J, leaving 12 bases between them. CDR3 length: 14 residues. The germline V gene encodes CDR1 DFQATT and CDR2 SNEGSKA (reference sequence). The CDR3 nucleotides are TGCAGTGCTAGCCGTGGGAGCGACACAGATACGCAGTATTTT. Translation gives CSASRGSDTDTQYF.

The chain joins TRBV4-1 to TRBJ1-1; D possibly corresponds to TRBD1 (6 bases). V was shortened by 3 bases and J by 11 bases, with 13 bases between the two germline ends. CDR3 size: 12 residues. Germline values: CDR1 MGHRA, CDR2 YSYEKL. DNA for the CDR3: TGCGCCAGCAGCCACCCCGACAGGTTGGCTTTCTTT. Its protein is CASSHPDRLAFF.

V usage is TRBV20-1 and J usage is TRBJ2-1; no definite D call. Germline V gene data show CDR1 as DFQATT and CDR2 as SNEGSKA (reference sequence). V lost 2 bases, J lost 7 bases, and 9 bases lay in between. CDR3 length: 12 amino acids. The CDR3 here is CSARTLGNEQFF. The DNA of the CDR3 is TGCAGTGCTAGAACCCTGGGGAATGAGCAGTTCTTC.

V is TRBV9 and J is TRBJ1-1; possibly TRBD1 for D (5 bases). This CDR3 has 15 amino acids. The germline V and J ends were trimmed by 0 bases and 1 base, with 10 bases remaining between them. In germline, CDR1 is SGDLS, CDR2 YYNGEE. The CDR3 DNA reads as TGTGCCAGCAGCGTAGAGGGAAGGGGGAACACTGAAGCTTTCTTT. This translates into CASSVEGRGNTEAFF.

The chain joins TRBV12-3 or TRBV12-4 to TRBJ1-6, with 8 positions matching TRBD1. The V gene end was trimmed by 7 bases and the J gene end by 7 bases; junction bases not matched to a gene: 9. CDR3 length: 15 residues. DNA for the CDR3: TGTGCCAGCACCCCCCTGGGGACAGGAAATTCACCCCTCCACTTT. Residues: CASTPLGTGNSPLHF.

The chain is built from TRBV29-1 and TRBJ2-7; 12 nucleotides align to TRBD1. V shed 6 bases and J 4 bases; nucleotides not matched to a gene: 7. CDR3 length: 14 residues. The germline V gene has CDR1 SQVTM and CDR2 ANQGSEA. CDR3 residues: CSVSGTGGLYEQYF. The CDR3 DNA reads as TGCAGCGTATCCGGGACAGGGGGCTTGTACGAGCAGTACTTC.

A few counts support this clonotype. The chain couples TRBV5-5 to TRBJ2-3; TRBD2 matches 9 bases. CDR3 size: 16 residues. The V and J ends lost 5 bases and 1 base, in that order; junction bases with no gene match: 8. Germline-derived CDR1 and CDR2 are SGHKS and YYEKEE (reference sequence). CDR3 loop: CASRPRLAVGTDTQYF. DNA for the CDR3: TGTGCCAGCAGGCCTCGACTAGCGGTCGGCACAGATACGCAGTATTTT.

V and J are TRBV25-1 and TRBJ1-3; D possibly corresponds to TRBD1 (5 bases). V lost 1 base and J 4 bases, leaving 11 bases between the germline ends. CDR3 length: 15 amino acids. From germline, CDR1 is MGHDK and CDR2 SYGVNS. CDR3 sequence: CASSESLGQGNTIYF. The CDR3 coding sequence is TGTGCCAGCAGTGAATCTCTGGGGCAGGGAAACACCATATATTTT.

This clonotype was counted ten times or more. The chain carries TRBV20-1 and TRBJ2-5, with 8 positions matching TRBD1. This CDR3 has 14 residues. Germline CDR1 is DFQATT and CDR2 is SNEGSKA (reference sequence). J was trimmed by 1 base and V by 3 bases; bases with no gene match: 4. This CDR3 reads CSASRGPVQETQYF. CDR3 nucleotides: TGCAGTGCTAGCAGGGGGCCCGTCCAAGAGACCCAGTACTTC.

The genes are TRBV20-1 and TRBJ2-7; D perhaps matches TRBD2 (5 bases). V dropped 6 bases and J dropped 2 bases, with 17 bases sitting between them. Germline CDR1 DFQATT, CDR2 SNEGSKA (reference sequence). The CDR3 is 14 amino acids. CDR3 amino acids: CSATRGGRAYEQYF. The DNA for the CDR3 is TGCAGTGCAACGCGAGGAGGCAGAGCCTACGAGCAGTACTTC.

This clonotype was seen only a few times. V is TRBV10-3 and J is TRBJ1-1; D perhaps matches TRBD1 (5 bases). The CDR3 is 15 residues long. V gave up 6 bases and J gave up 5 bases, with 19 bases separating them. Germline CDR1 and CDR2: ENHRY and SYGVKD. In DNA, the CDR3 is TGTGCCATCAGCCCAAATCGCGGGGAGGGGACTGAAGCTTTCTTT. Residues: CAISPNRGEGTEAFF.

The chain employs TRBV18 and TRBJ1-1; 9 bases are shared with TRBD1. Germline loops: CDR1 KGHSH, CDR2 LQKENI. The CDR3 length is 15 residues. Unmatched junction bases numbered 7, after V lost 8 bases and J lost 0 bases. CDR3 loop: CASSLQGALNTEAFF. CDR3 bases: TGTGCCAGCAGCTTACAGGGGGCCCTGAACACTGAAGCTTTCTTT.

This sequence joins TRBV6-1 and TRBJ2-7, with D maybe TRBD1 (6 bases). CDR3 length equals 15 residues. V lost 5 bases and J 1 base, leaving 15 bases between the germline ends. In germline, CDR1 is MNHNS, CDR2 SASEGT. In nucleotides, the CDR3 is TGTGCCAGCAGTCAGGACAGCCGGGGTTCCTACGAGCAGTACTTC. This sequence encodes CASSQDSRGSYEQYF.

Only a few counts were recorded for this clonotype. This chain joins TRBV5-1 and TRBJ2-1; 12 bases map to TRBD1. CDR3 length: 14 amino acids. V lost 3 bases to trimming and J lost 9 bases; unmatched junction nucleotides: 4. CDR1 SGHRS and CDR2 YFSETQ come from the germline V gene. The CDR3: CASSWGQGAGEQFF. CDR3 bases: TGCGCCAGCAGCTGGGGACAGGGGGCGGGTGAGCAGTTCTTC.